This TCR beta chain was sequenced in a study of T cell repertoires in cytomegalovirus infection. Study observations and caveats: CMV carriers having the relevant HLA were flagged by cumulative public TCR beta family frequency.

This clonotype was seen more than once but under ten times. Its antigen is still unknown. The CDR3 is 17 residues long. Germline V lookup: CDR1 LGHNA, CDR2 YNFKEQ. V was cut by 1 base and J by 3 bases, with 16 bases left in between. TCRdb re-derived calls from the reads in MiXCR, one entry per CDR3 protein. The sample lists about 310,000 distinct CDR3 sequences, under 20% occurring once. Specimen: PBMCs. The sequence was collected from a human donor in good health (CMV status not recorded). Some clones in this sample may be carry-over from other donors' samples. V usage is TRBV4-2 and J usage is TRBJ2-1; D is ambiguous. The CDR3 region has the DNA TGTGCCAGCAGCCAAGGCAATGGACCGGTAATCTACAATGAGCAGTTCTTC. Encoded protein: CASSQGNGPVIYNEQFF.